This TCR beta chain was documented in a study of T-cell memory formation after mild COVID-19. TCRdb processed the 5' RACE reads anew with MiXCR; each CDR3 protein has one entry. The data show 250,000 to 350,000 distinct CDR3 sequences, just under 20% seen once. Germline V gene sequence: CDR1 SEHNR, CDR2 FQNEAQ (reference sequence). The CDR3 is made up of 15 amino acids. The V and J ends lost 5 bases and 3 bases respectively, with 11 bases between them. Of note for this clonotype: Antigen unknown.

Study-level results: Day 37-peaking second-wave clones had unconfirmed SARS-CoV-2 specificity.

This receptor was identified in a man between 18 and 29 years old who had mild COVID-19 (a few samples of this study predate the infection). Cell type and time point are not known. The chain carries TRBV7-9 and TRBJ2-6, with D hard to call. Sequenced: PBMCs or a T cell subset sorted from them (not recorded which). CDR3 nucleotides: TGTGCCAGCAGCCTCGTAAGTCTTGGGGCCAACGTCCTGACTTTC. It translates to CASSLVSLGANVLTF.